What follows is one T cell receptor (beta chain) and its context. Clones were read by immunoSEQ multiplex PCR, and TCRdb kept only the in-frame ones, dropping some. The table shows about 60,000 clones, with roughly 82% occurring only once. This CDR3 contains 14 residues. Trimming stripped 5 bases from V and 3 bases from J, with 14 bases between. Germline values: CDR1 LNHDA, CDR2 SQIVND (reference sequence). This specimen comes from a study of blood T cell repertoires in COVID-19. This chain uses TRBV19 with TRBJ2-7; D is unclear. The specimen was peripheral blood. The receptor was derived from a woman of 80 years or more with acute or convalescent COVID-19. DNA for the CDR3: TGTGCCAGTAGTCCATTGGGCAGAAGCTACGAGCAGTACTTC. Protein: CASSPLGRSYEQYF.